A single sample gave rise to the 29 T cell receptor beta chains below, sequenced in a study of cytomegalovirus exposure and HLA in healthy donors. Primers: 60 Vbeta forward and 13 Jbeta reverse. Only in-frame clones appear in the TCRdb table, and some are missing; sequencing was by immunoSEQ multiplex PCR. The table includes some 160,000 clones, 81% detected once. Source material: PBMCs. The receptors stem from a man between 50 and 59 years old in good health and CMV-seropositive.

This clone was seen a single time. The chain combines TRBV11-2 with TRBJ1-1; TRBD1 is a possible D gene (6 bases). The V gene lost 5 bases and the J gene lost 4 bases, with 20 bases spanning the gap. This CDR3 is 16 amino acids long. Germline V gene lookup returns CDR1 SGHAT and CDR2 FQNNGV. Here the CDR3 DNA reads TGTGCCAGCAGCCTGGACAGAGGGACAATACCCACTGAAGCTTTCTTT. Its protein product is CASSLDRGTIPTEAFF.

There are a few counts of this clone. The gene calls are TRBV5-1 and TRBJ2-7; TRBD1 might be the D (6 bases). This CDR3 is 14 amino acids long. Trimming left V 4 bases short and J 5 bases short, with 16 bases between. CDR1 SGHRS and CDR2 YFSETQ come from the germline V gene. The CDR3 sequence is CASSIRDKSDEQYF. The CDR3 DNA follows: TGCGCCAGCAGCATACGGGACAAGTCGGACGAGCAGTACTTC. The full variable domain, in which reference TRBV5-1 and TRBJ2-7 provide the parts outside the CDR3, is KAGVTQTPRYLIKTRGQQVTLSCSPISGHRSVSWYQQTPGQGLQFLFEYFSETQRNKGNFPGRFSGRQFSNSRSEMNVSTLELGDSALYLCASSIRDKSDEQYFGPGTRLTVT.

V and J are TRBV7-6 and TRBJ1-3; the D is unclear. V lost 5 bases to trimming and J lost 2 bases, with 10 bases between them. CDR1 SGHVS and CDR2 FNYEAQ come from the germline V gene. This CDR3 has 14 amino acids. The CDR3 region is CASSPGRAGNTIYF. The DNA for the CDR3 is TGTGCCAGCAGCCCCGGGAGGGCTGGAAACACCATATATTTT.

The J gene is TRBJ1-3, the V gene TRBV4-3; the match to TRBD1 covers 11 bases. The V gene's germline CDR1 is LGHNA and CDR2 YSLEER. This CDR3 has 17 residues. After removal of 0 bases from V and 4 bases from J, the junction contained 5 bases not matched to a gene. The CDR3 sequence is CASSQDRDRGNGNTIYF. CDR3 nucleotides: TGCGCCAGCAGCCAAGATAGGGACAGGGGGAACGGAAACACCATATATTTT.

The chain combines TRBV7-3 with TRBJ1-1, with a possible D match to TRBD1 (5 bases). The V and J ends lost 5 bases and 1 base respectively, with 8 bases between them. The CDR3 has 13 residues. Germline assignment: CDR1 SGHTA and CDR2 FQGTGA. The CDR3 loop is CASSLDRNTEAFF. CDR3 nucleotide sequence: TGTGCCAGCAGCCTTGACAGGAACACTGAAGCTTTCTTT.

The chain has TRBV28 and TRBJ2-7; 9 bases align to TRBD2. The CDR3 sequence is 16 residues long. Germline CDR1 reads MDHEN; CDR2 reads SYDVKM. Unmatched junction bases numbered 12, after V lost 6 bases and J lost 3 bases. The CDR3 DNA follows: TGTGCCAGCAGAGATGTACTAGCGGGTTCACTCTACGAGCAGTACTTC. Translation: CASRDVLAGSLYEQYF.

The chain has TRBV10-3 and TRBJ1-1; 11 bases fit TRBD1. From germline, CDR1 is ENHRY and CDR2 SYGVKD. J gave up 4 bases and V 2 bases, and 3 bases lay outside the gene matches. CDR3 size: 15 residues. The CDR3 reads CAISEPGTGGTEAFF. The CDR3 DNA reads as TGTGCCATCAGTGAGCCGGGGACAGGGGGCACTGAAGCTTTCTTT.

The chain recombines TRBV4-2 with TRBJ1-2; tentatively, D is TRBD1 (5 bases). The V end lost 4 bases, the J end lost 4 bases, and 7 bases lay between the germline ends. The germline V gene encodes CDR1 LGHNA and CDR2 YNFKEQ. The CDR3 has 12 residues. The CDR3 DNA reads TGTGCCAGCAGCCTACAGGCCTATGGCTACACCTTC. This gives the protein CASSLQAYGYTF.

J is TRBJ2-1 and V is TRBV14; 11 bases map to TRBD2. The CDR3 extends over 18 amino acids. Looked up from germline, CDR1 is SGHDN and CDR2 is FVKESK. V was clipped by 3 bases and J by 0 bases; unmatched bases: 7. CDR3 in amino acids: CASSHFSGRGSSYNEQFF. DNA of the CDR3: TGTGCCAGCAGCCACTTTAGCGGGAGGGGGAGCTCCTACAATGAGCAGTTCTTC.

The rearrangement joins TRBV30 to TRBJ1-2; D is possibly TRBD1 (6 bases). Germline CDR1 and CDR2: GTSNPN and SVGIG (reference sequence). V was shortened by 2 bases and J by 3 bases, with 13 bases between the two germline ends. The CDR3 is 14 residues long. The CDR3 region has the DNA TGTGCCTGGAGTTTCGGGGGGCTTGACTATGGCTACACCTTC. Encoded protein: CAWSFGGLDYGYTF.

This chain joins TRBV11-2 and TRBJ2-7, with 7 bases lining up with TRBD2. This CDR3 has 13 amino acids. The V segment lost 3 bases and the J segment 2 bases; nucleotides outside the gene matches: 1. Germline V gene data show CDR1 as SGHAT and CDR2 as FQNNGV. CDR3 DNA sequence: TGTGCCAGCAGCTTGGGGACTACCTACGAGCAGTACTTC. This encodes CASSLGTTYEQYF. The complete variable domain, with remaining parts taken from reference TRBV11-2 and TRBJ2-7, reads EAGVAQSPRYKIIEKRQSVAFWCNPISGHATLYWYQQILGQGPKLLIQFQNNGVVDDSQLPKDRFSAERLKGVDSTLKIQPAKLEDSAVYLCASSLGTTYEQYFGPGTRLTVT.

The gene calls are TRBV6-5 and TRBJ1-6; TRBD1 might be the D (5 bases). From germline, CDR1 is MNHEY and CDR2 SVGAGI. With 2 bases removed from V and 6 bases from J, the gap between germline ends came to 11 bases. The CDR3 is made up of 15 amino acids. The CDR3 DNA sequence: TGTGCCAGCAGTTACGGGCCAGGGATTAATTCACCCCTCCACTTT. Its translation: CASSYGPGINSPLHF.

The genes are TRBV29-1 and TRBJ2-5; the D is unclear. The V and J ends lost 2 bases and 5 bases respectively, with 12 bases between them. The CDR3 has 13 residues. Looked up from germline, CDR1 is SQVTM and CDR2 is ANQGSEA. CDR3 coding DNA: TGCAGCGTTGAAAGGAACAGCTTGGAGACCCAGTACTTC. As protein: CSVERNSLETQYF.

The chain recombines TRBV11-2 with TRBJ1-3; D gene ambiguous. Germline CDR1 and CDR2: SGHAT and FQNNGV. V gave up 5 bases and J gave up 2 bases, with 13 bases separating them. CDR3 size: 15 residues. CDR3 DNA sequence: TGTGCCAGCAGCACATACCGTTTAACTGGAAACACCATATATTTT. This gives the protein CASSTYRLTGNTIYF.

The gene calls are TRBV30 and TRBJ1-3; D remains unclear. The germline V and J ends were trimmed by 2 bases and 7 bases, with 9 bases remaining between them. CDR3 length: 12 residues. Germline-derived CDR1 and CDR2 are GTSNPN and SVGIG (reference sequence). The CDR3 protein is CAWSPGVNTIYF. The CDR3 DNA is TGTGCCTGGAGTCCCGGGGTGAACACCATATATTTT.

This clone was seen more than once but under ten times. J is TRBJ2-2 and V is TRBV7-9, with 7 bases identical to TRBD2. Trimming at V came to 5 bases and at J to 0 bases, leaving 3 bases not matched to a gene. CDR1 and CDR2 from the germline V gene are SEHNR and FQNEAQ (reference sequence). This CDR3 region has 15 residues. The CDR3 DNA is TGTGCCAGCAGCCCCGGACTAGCGAACACCGGGGAGCTGTTTTTT. Encoded protein: CASSPGLANTGELFF.

This clone has a handful of counts. The genes are TRBV7-2 and TRBJ2-5, with a possible D match to TRBD2 (5 bases). Trimming stripped 5 bases from V and 4 bases from J, with 11 bases between. Germline loops: CDR1 SGHTA, CDR2 FQGNSA. The CDR3 covers 13 residues. The CDR3 nucleotides are TGTGCCAGCAGCCGCCGGGAACCAGAGACCCAGTACTTC. Amino acids: CASSRREPETQYF. The full variable domain, in which reference TRBV7-2 and TRBJ2-5 provide the parts outside the CDR3, is GAGVSQSPSNKVTEKGKDVELRCDPISGHTALYWYRQSLGQGLEFLIYFQGNSAPDKSGLPSDRFSAERTGGSVSTLTIQRTQQEDSAVYLCASSRREPETQYFGPGTRLLVL.

The chain couples TRBV30 to TRBJ2-2, with D possibly TRBD1 on 5 matching bases. Trimming removed 5 bases at V and 4 bases at J, with 11 bases between. The V gene's germline CDR1 is GTSNPN and CDR2 SVGIG (reference sequence). This CDR3 spans 13 amino acids. The CDR3 DNA reads TGTGCCTGGGCCAGGGATCGCACCGGGGAGCTGTTTTTT. This encodes CAWARDRTGELFF. The full variable domain, its missing parts supplied by reference TRBV30 and TRBJ2-2, is SQTIHQWPATLVQPVGSPLSLECTVEGTSNPNLYWYRQAAGRGLQLLFYSVGIGQISSEVPQNLSASRPQDRQFILSSKKLLLSDSGFYLCAWARDRTGELFFGEGSRLTVL.

A remark on this clone: This sample also contains other DNA sequences that code for the same CDR3. The rearrangement joins TRBV5-1 to TRBJ1-1; 9 bases match TRBD1. The CDR3 loop spans 15 amino acids. Germline CDR1 and CDR2: SGHRS and YFSETQ. The V and J ends lost 0 bases and 3 bases, in that order; junction bases with no gene match: 3. CDR3 DNA: TGCGCCAGCAGCTTGGCCGGACAGGGGTACACTGAAGCTTTCTTT. It encodes CASSLAGQGYTEAFF.

The rearrangement joins TRBV25-1 to TRBJ1-2, with D possibly matching TRBD1 (5 bases). The CDR3 extends over 11 amino acids. Germline CDR1 is MGHDK and CDR2 is SYGVNS. The V end lost 6 bases, the J end lost 8 bases, and 10 bases lay between the germline ends. In nucleotides, the CDR3 is TGTGCCAGCAGGGGGACTTGGGGCTACACCTTC. Translating gives CASRGTWGYTF.

The chain uses TRBV9 and TRBJ2-7; D is perhaps TRBD1 (5 bases). The germline gives CDR1 SGDLS, CDR2 YYNGEE. CDR3 length: 12 residues. Trimming left V 3 bases short and J 6 bases short, with 10 bases between. This chain's CDR3 is CASSGATAEQYF. The CDR3 coding sequence is TGTGCCAGCAGCGGCGCGACAGCCGAGCAGTACTTC.

The rearrangement links TRBV11-3 to TRBJ1-5, with unresolved D. With 5 bases removed from V and 0 bases from J, the gap between germline ends came to 8 bases. Per the germline V gene, CDR1 is SGHNT and CDR2 is YENEEA. CDR3 length equals 14 residues. In DNA, the CDR3 is TGTGCCAGCAGCCGAGGGAGTAGCAATCAGCCCCAGCATTTT. Translated, it gives CASSRGSSNQPQHF.

This clone was seen just once. The chain employs TRBV7-9 and TRBJ2-7; D possibly corresponds to TRBD1 (6 bases). Deletions cut 4 bases from V and 2 bases from J, with 12 bases between. CDR3 length: 14 residues. Germline CDR1 and CDR2: SEHNR and FQNEAQ (reference sequence). CDR3 bases: TGTGCCAGCAGCTCTGGGACATCAACCTACGAGCAGTACTTC. Amino acid sequence: CASSSGTSTYEQYF.

This clone came up once. The CDR3 DNA sequence: TGTGCCAGCAGCGATGTACAGCTGGAGACCCAGTACTTC. Translated, it gives CASSDVQLETQYF. The chain uses TRBV5-6 and TRBJ2-5; no definite D call. The CDR3 spans 13 residues. The V and J ends lost 4 bases and 5 bases respectively, with 12 bases between them. Per germline, CDR1 SGHDT and CDR2 YYEEEE.

The chain is built from TRBV2 and TRBJ1-2; 7 nucleotides match TRBD1. V dropped 4 bases and J dropped 5; count of bases not matched to a gene: 4. The CDR3 spans 13 residues. Per the germline V gene, CDR1 is SNHLY and CDR2 is FYNNEI. The CDR3 DNA follows: TGTGCCAGCAGTGCCGGGACAGCTTATGGCTACACCTTC. Protein product: CASSAGTAYGYTF.

The gene calls are TRBV5-1 and TRBJ2-2, with TRBD1 matching over 8 bases. CDR1 SGHRS and CDR2 YFSETQ come from the germline V gene. CDR3 length equals 14 residues. Trimming cost V 5 bases and J 7 bases; bases outside gene matches: 7. CDR3 coding DNA: TGCGCCAGCAGAACGGGACAGGCTATCGGGGAGCTGTTTTTT. It specifies CASRTGQAIGELFF.

In its sample, this clone was seen a few times. The chain couples TRBV5-6 to TRBJ1-1; TRBD1 is a possible D gene (5 bases). This CDR3 comprises 14 residues. Germline CDR1 is SGHDT and CDR2 is YYEEEE. Trimming took off 1 base at V and 2 bases at J, with 9 bases between the two ends. CDR3 DNA: TGTGCCAGCAGCTTGAGGGGCATTAACACTGAAGCTTTCTTT. It yields the protein CASSLRGINTEAFF.

The V gene is TRBV18, the J gene TRBJ1-1; no reliable D call. The germline V gene encodes CDR1 KGHSH and CDR2 LQKENI. This CDR3 contains 14 residues. V lost 7 bases and J 0 bases, leaving 12 bases between the germline ends. Here the CDR3 reads CASLPSIMNTEAFF. In DNA form, the CDR3 reads TGTGCCAGCTTACCCTCTATCATGAACACTGAAGCTTTCTTT. The variable domain in full, with the rest retrieved from reference TRBV18 and TRBJ1-1, is NAGVMQNPRHLVRRRGQEARLRCSPMKGHSHVYWYRQLPEEGLKFMVYLQKENIIDESGMPKERFSAEFPKEGPSILRIQQVVRGDSAAYFCASLPSIMNTEAFFGQGTRLTVV.

The CDR3 here is CASSSLHRTSGYQETQYF. Here the CDR3 DNA reads TGTGCCAGCAGCTCTTTGCATAGGACTAGCGGGTACCAAGAGACCCAGTACTTC. The chain has TRBV7-8 and TRBJ2-5; the match to TRBD2 covers 11 bases. CDR1 is SGHVS and CDR2 is FQNEAQ in the germline V gene. J gave up 0 bases and V 4 bases, and 10 bases lay outside the gene matches. The CDR3 has 18 amino acids.